This entry lists 22 T cell receptor beta chains sequenced from one sample in a study of CD8 T cell repertoires and HIV-1 epitope variants. These TCRs' antigens remain unknown. The table came from immunoSEQ multiplex PCR; TCRdb's copy has only in-frame clones and leaves some out. The data hold about 5,900 clones, with around three fifths observed a single time. Sequencing was done on a sample of cultured CD8+ T cells derived from PBMCs. The receptor set was obtained from a male donor with HIV.

The chain recombines TRBV6-5 with TRBJ2-5; 7 positions agree with TRBD1. The J call is uncertain, as TRBJ2-7 better fits the DNA end. CDR3 length: 14 amino acids. Per the germline V gene, CDR1 is MNHEY and CDR2 is SVGAGI. CDR3 residues: CASSYGTDSYEQYF. The CDR3 DNA reads TGTGCCAGCAGTTACGGGACAGACTCCTACGAGCAGTACTTC.

V is TRBV25-1 and J is TRBJ2-3, with unresolved D. CDR1 is MGHDK and CDR2 is SYGVNS in the germline V gene. The CDR3 runs to 14 residues. Trimming pared 3 bases from V and 0 bases from J, leaving 7 bases between. The CDR3 spells CASSEDASTDTQYF. Written as DNA, the CDR3 is TGTGCCAGCAGTGAGGATGCTAGCACAGATACGCAGTATTTT.

The chain's CDR3 is CASSFGGGADTQYF. The DNA of the CDR3 is TGTGCCAGCAGCTTCGGAGGGGGCGCAGATACGCAGTATTTT. This chain links TRBV5-4 with TRBJ2-3; TRBD1 is a possible D gene (7 bases). CDR3 size: 14 residues. CDR1 and CDR2 (germline): SGHNT, YYREEE (reference sequence). The germline V and J ends were trimmed by 2 bases and 4 bases, with 11 bases remaining between them. Variable domain in full (rest from reference TRBV5-4 and TRBJ2-3): ETGVTQSPTHLIKTRGQQVTLRCSSQSGHNTVSWYQQALGQGPQFIFQYYREEENGRGNFPPRFSGLQFPNYSSELNVNALELDDSALYLCASSFGGGADTQYFGPGTRLTVL.

The gene calls are TRBV2 and TRBJ1-2; TRBD1 agrees at 10 bases. CDR3 length equals 16 residues. CDR1 is SNHLY and CDR2 is FYNNEI in the germline V gene. After removal of 10 bases from V and 5 bases from J, the junction contained 16 bases not matched to a gene. CDR3 nucleotide sequence: TGTGCCAAGCAAGATCGCGACAGGGGGCTGGGGTATGGCTACACCTTC. This sequence encodes CAKQDRDRGLGYGYTF. Together with reference TRBV2 and TRBJ1-2, the CDR3 gives the full variable domain: EPEVTQTPSHQVTQMGQEVILRCVPISNHLYFYWYRQILGQKVEFLVSFYNNEISEKSEIFDDQFSVERPDGSNFTLKIRSTKLEDSAMYFCAKQDRDRGLGYGYTFGSGTRLTVV.

This sequence joins TRBV5-8 and TRBJ2-2; D may be TRBD1 (6 bases). V lost 1 base and J 4 bases, leaving 14 bases between the germline ends. From germline, CDR1 is SGHTS and CDR2 YDEGEE. The CDR3 is 16 amino acids. The CDR3 protein is CASSLFAQGGTGELFF. As DNA, the CDR3 is TGTGCCAGCAGCTTGTTTGCACAGGGCGGCACCGGGGAGCTGTTTTTT.

The V and J genes are TRBV6-5 and TRBJ2-7, with D hard to call. The germline CDR1 and CDR2 sequences are MNHEY and SVGAGI. V dropped 3 bases and J dropped 2 bases, with 11 bases sitting between them. This CDR3 is 14 amino acids long. DNA for the CDR3: TGTGCCAGCAGTTATGAGGTCCCCCCCTACGAGCAGTACTTC. Translation gives CASSYEVPPYEQYF.

The sample holds a few counts of this clone. This sequence joins TRBV28 and TRBJ1-1; maybe TRBD1 (6 bases). Germline loops: CDR1 MDHEN, CDR2 SYDVKM. The CDR3 runs 13 residues. V lost 3 bases and J 5 bases, leaving 10 bases between the germline ends. The CDR3 nucleotides are TGTGCCAGCAGTTTGAGCAGGGGAACTGAAGCTTTCTTT. Amino acid sequence: CASSLSRGTEAFF. The whole variable domain, filled in from reference TRBV28 and TRBJ1-1, reads DVKVTQSSRYLVKRTGEKVFLECVQDMDHENMFWYRQDPGLGLRLIYFSYDVKMKEKGDIPEGYSVSREKKERFSLILESASTNQTSMYLCASSLSRGTEAFFGQGTRLTVV.

The chain joins TRBV7-9 to TRBJ2-2; D perhaps matches TRBD1 (5 bases). Per the germline V gene, CDR1 is SEHNR and CDR2 is FQNEAQ (reference sequence). Trimming removed 3 bases from V and 2 bases from J, with 10 bases in between. The length of the CDR3 is 15 residues. The DNA for the CDR3 is TGTGCCAGCAGCTTTGGGCAGGGAAACACCGGGGAGCTGTTTTTT. As protein: CASSFGQGNTGELFF.

The chain links TRBV6-1 to TRBJ2-3; D perhaps matches TRBD2 (5 bases). The CDR3 loop spans 14 amino acids. The germline V and J ends were trimmed by 2 bases and 6 bases, with 12 bases remaining between them. Germline V CDR1 and CDR2: MNHNS, SASEGT. CDR3 residues: CASSETSRVDTQYF. CDR3 in DNA: TGTGCCAGCAGTGAAACTAGTAGGGTGGATACGCAGTATTTT.

This clone was seen a handful of times. The chain joins TRBV4-1 to TRBJ1-1, with TRBD1 identical over 8 bases. From germline, CDR1 is MGHRA and CDR2 YSYEKL. CDR3 size: 16 residues. Trimming at V came to 4 bases and at J to 0 bases, leaving 7 bases not matched to a gene. In nucleotides, the CDR3 is TGCGCCAGCAGCCCAGGGACAGGCCTGGTGAACACTGAAGCTTTCTTT. Its translation: CASSPGTGLVNTEAFF.

The chain has TRBV7-9 and TRBJ1-1; D not certain. V shed 1 base and J shed 1 base, with 7 bases lying between them. The germline V gene has CDR1 SEHNR and CDR2 FQNEAQ (reference sequence). The CDR3 totals 14 residues. The CDR3 is CASSLGSGNTEAFF. The CDR3 region has the DNA TGTGCCAGCAGCTTAGGGTCGGGGAACACTGAAGCTTTCTTT. Supplemented by reference TRBV7-9 and TRBJ1-1, the full variable domain reads DTGVSQNPRHKITKRGQNVTFRCDPISEHNRLYWYRQTLGQGPEFLTYFQNEAQLEKSRLLSDRFSAERPKGSFSTLEIQRTEQGDSAMYLCASSLGSGNTEAFFGQGTRLTVV.

The chain employs TRBV7-6 and TRBJ2-2, with 10 bases matching TRBD2. The CDR3 totals 18 residues. Germline-derived CDR1 and CDR2 are SGHVS and FNYEAQ. Losses at the gene ends were 2 bases for V and 1 base for J; bases not matched to a gene: 7. CDR3: CASSLRASGSRNTGELFF. CDR3 nucleotides: TGTGCCAGCAGCTTAAGGGCTAGCGGGAGTAGGAACACCGGGGAGCTGTTTTTT.

V usage is TRBV9 and J usage is TRBJ1-1; D gene uncertain. The CDR3 totals 15 residues. From germline, CDR1 is SGDLS and CDR2 YYNGEE. Deletions cut 3 bases from V and 0 bases from J, with 12 bases between. The CDR3 DNA reads as TGTGCCAGCAGCGCCGGGGAGATTTTGAACACTGAAGCTTTCTTT. It yields the protein CASSAGEILNTEAFF.

This clone was counted between two and nine times. V gene TRBV9 combines with J gene TRBJ1-1, with D tentatively TRBD1 (6 bases). This CDR3 spans 14 amino acids. Germline CDR1 and CDR2: SGDLS and YYNGEE. V lost 4 bases and J lost 1, with 11 bases in between. CDR3 loop: CASSKGTPNTEAFF. As DNA, the CDR3 is TGTGCCAGCAGCAAAGGGACACCGAACACTGAAGCTTTCTTT.

The sample holds a few counts of this clone. This chain joins TRBV5-5 and TRBJ1-1; D ambiguous. The CDR3 is 15 residues long. Germline lookup yields CDR1 SGHKS and CDR2 YYEKEE (reference sequence). Trimming removed 3 bases at V and 2 bases at J, with 14 bases between. CDR3 DNA sequence: TGTGCCAGCAGCTCTCTATCACAAGTAAACACTGAAGCTTTCTTT. Its protein is CASSSLSQVNTEAFF.

The chain carries TRBV13 and TRBJ1-4; D may be TRBD1 (6 bases). Germline lookup yields CDR1 PRHDT and CDR2 FYEKMQ (reference sequence). The CDR3 has 16 amino acids. Trimming stripped 5 bases from V and 5 bases from J, with 18 bases between. The CDR3 is CASSPGVGDLNEKLFF. Written as DNA, the CDR3 is TGTGCCAGCAGCCCAGGGGTCGGTGATCTAAATGAAAAACTGTTTTTT.

This sequence joins TRBV19 and TRBJ2-7; the match to TRBD1 covers 11 bases. This CDR3 has 14 amino acids. V lost 5 bases to trimming and J lost 3 bases; unmatched junction nucleotides: 3. Germline-derived CDR1 and CDR2 are LNHDA and SQIVND (reference sequence). The CDR3 DNA reads as TGTGCCAGTAGTCCAGGGACAGGGGGCTACGAGCAGTACTTC. Protein: CASSPGTGGYEQYF.

The chain joins TRBV6-4 to TRBJ1-2; the D is unclear. Deletions cut 3 bases from V and 7 bases from J, with 9 bases between. Germline assignment: CDR1 MRHNA and CDR2 SNTAGT. The CDR3 has 12 residues. In DNA form, the CDR3 reads TGTGCCAGCAGTGATGGTGCTGGTGGCTACACCTTC. As protein: CASSDGAGGYTF.

The chain has TRBV2 and TRBJ1-1; D is uncertain. The CDR3 is 14 residues long. CDR1 SNHLY and CDR2 FYNNEI come from the germline V gene. Trimming took 7 bases from V and 3 from J, leaving 15 bases between them. CDR3 residues: CASTPIPGDTEAFF. For the CDR3, the DNA is TGTGCCAGCACTCCCATCCCTGGGGACACTGAAGCTTTCTTT.

The rearrangement links TRBV7-8 to TRBJ2-5; the D gene could be TRBD1 or TRBD2 (5 bases each). The CDR3 contains 13 residues. Trimming cost V 5 bases and J 4 bases, with 11 bases left between them. Germline V gene data show CDR1 as SGHVS and CDR2 as FQNEAQ. The CDR3 DNA reads as TGTGCCAGCAGCCCGGGGACGCGAGAGACCCAGTACTTC. It codes for CASSPGTRETQYF.

This chain connects TRBV5-4 to TRBJ1-3, with D unresolved. The CDR3 is made up of 13 amino acids. CDR1 is SGHNT and CDR2 is YYREEE in the germline V gene (reference sequence). Trimming stripped 1 base from V and 6 bases from J, with 8 bases between. CDR3: CASSLIEENTIYF. As DNA, the CDR3 is TGTGCCAGCAGCTTGATCGAGGAAAACACCATATATTTT.

This clone was seen once. The chain carries TRBV11-1 and TRBJ2-7; weak D call: TRBD2 (6 bases). V lost 1 base and J 0 bases, leaving 10 bases between the germline ends. The CDR3 is 15 amino acids. CDR1 is SGHAT, CDR2 FQDESV, per germline (reference sequence). CDR3: CASSLGVGSSYEQYF. CDR3 in DNA: TGTGCCAGCAGCTTAGGAGTCGGGAGCTCCTACGAGCAGTACTTC.